Listed here are 6 T cell receptor beta chains from one sample, sequenced in a study of blood T cells in healthy people across ages. PCR was performed a second time for roughly 7 to 11 cycles using a sample-barcoded 5' primer and a J-beta primer mix. MiXCR, applied by TCRdb to the 5' RACE reads, yields one record per CDR3 protein. Counted here are around 670,000 distinct CDR3 sequences, roughly 31% occurring once; the ten biggest clones make up more than 15%. The specimen was blood. The source is a woman older than 75 in good health.

This clonotype was counted ten times or more. This sequence joins TRBV11-2 and TRBJ2-7; D may match TRBD1 or TRBD2 (5 bases each). The CDR3 is 13 amino acids. Germline values: CDR1 SGHAT, CDR2 FQNNGV. Trimming took off 1 base at V and 6 bases at J, with 10 bases between the two ends. The CDR3 here is CASSLVQGAEQYF. The CDR3 region has the DNA TGTGCCAGCAGCTTAGTCCAGGGAGCCGAGCAGTACTTC.

This clonotype was recorded once. One end of the junction varies from germline; a read error may be responsible. The chain is built from TRBV11-2 and TRBJ2-1; D possibly corresponds to TRBD2 (5 bases). The assigned J gene may be wrong: the sequence end matches TRBJ2-7 better. Germline assignment: CDR1 SGHAT and CDR2 FQNNGV. This CDR3 spans 15 amino acids. As DNA, the CDR3 is TGTGCCAGCAGCTTAGCGTCGGAGGCCTCCTGCGAGCAGTACTTC. It yields the protein CASSLASEASCEQYF.

In its sample, this clonotype was seen many times. This chain joins TRBV20-1 and TRBJ1-1; no firm D call. Per germline, CDR1 DFQATT and CDR2 SNEGSKA (reference sequence). The CDR3 extends over 15 amino acids. V was cut by 5 bases and J by 0 bases, with 16 bases left in between. CDR3 sequence (DNA): TGCAGTGCTTCGGGCCTCATACGCTTGAACACTGAAGCTTTCTTT. It is translated as CSASGLIRLNTEAFF.

There are a few counts of this clonotype. The gene calls are TRBV6-1 and TRBJ2-4; the D gene could be TRBD1 or TRBD2 (5 bases each). V lost 6 bases to trimming and J lost 0 bases, with 18 bases between them. The CDR3 has 17 residues. Germline V gene sequence: CDR1 MNHNS, CDR2 SASEGT. The CDR3: CASRGTGMRGAKNIQYF. Here the CDR3 DNA reads TGTGCCAGCAGGGGAACGGGGATGAGGGGAGCCAAAAACATTCAGTACTTC.

The J gene is TRBJ2-7, the V gene TRBV4-2, with D perhaps matching TRBD2 (5 bases). V lost 4 bases and J 7 bases, leaving 23 bases between the germline ends. CDR1 and CDR2 (germline): LGHNA, YNFKEQ. The CDR3 consists of 16 residues. The CDR3 here is CASSPVAGQSPGEQYF. For the CDR3, the DNA is TGTGCCAGCAGCCCAGTTGCGGGCCAATCTCCCGGGGAGCAGTACTTC.

Note on this clonotype: One base away lies a much larger clone, so this may be a sequencing read error. The V gene is TRBV10-3, the J gene TRBJ2-7; D might be TRBD1 (6 bases). Trimming cost V 0 bases and J 3 bases, with 12 bases left between them. Germline CDR1 is ENHRY and CDR2 is SYGVKD. The CDR3 extends over 15 amino acids. The CDR3: CAISESRTEGYEQYF. The CDR3 coding sequence is TGTGCCATCAGTGAGTCCCGGACAGAGGGCTACGAGCAGTACTTC.